This T cell receptor (beta chain) comes out of a study of CD8+CD57+ T cells in acquired aplastic anemia. Only patients with CD8+CD57+ cell expansion on flow cytometry were chosen for sequencing. The diagnosis in all patients was severe acquired aplastic anemia. The CDR3 is 13 residues long. Trimming pared 1 base from V and 5 bases from J, leaving 9 bases between. The V gene's germline CDR1 is DFQATT and CDR2 SNEGSKA (reference sequence). Genomic DNA acted as the template from which TCR beta VDJ combination and CDR3 sequence profiling were carried out. TCRdb redid the calling of the reads with MiXCR, one entry per CDR3 protein. The sample yields more than 200,000 distinct CDR3 sequences, under 55% seen once.

Source material: sorted CD4+, CD8+, or CD8+CD57+ T cells (not recorded which) from PBMCs. The rearrangement links TRBV20-1 to TRBJ1-5; no reliable D call. The sequence was obtained from a human donor with aplastic anemia. CDR3 residues: CSARAGGDQPQHF. The CDR3 bases are TGCAGTGCTAGAGCGGGCGGGGATCAGCCCCAGCATTTT.